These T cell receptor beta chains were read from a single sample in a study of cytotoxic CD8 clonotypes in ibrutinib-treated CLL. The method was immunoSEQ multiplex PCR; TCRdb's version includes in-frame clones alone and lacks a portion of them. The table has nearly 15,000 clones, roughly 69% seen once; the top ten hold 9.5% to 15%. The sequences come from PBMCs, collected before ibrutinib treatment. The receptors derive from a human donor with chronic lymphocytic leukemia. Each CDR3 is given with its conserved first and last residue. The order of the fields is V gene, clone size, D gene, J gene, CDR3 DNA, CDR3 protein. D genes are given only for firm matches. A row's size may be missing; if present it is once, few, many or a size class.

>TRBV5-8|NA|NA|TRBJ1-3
TGTGCCAGCAGCTTTTTGGGGGCCTCTGGAAACACCATATATTTT
CASSFLGASGNTIYF
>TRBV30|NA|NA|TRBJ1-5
TGTGCCTGGAGTGTACGGAGGGGAAGTAGCAATCAGCCCCAGCATTTT
CAWSVRRGSSNQPQHF
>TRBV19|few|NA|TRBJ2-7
TGTGCCAGTAGGCTCGAGCAGTACTTC
CASRLEQYF
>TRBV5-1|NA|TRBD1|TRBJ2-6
TGCGCCAGCAGCCGGACGACAGGGCTCCTGACTTTC
CASSRTTGLLTF
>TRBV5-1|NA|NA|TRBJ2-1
TGCGCCAGCAGCTTAGTAGGCTCCTACAATGAGCAGTTCTTC
CASSLVGSYNEQFF
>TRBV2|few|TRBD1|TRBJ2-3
TGTGCCAGCAGAGACAGGGCAGCAAGCACAGATACGCAGTATTTT
CASRDRAASTDTQYF
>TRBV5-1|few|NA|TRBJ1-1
TGCGCCAGCAGCTTCGGGAATATGGACACTGAAGCTTTCTTT
CASSFGNMDTEAFF
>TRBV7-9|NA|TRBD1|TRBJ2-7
TGTGCCAGCAGCTTGGACAGGGGGTTGGACGAGCAGTACTTC
CASSLDRGLDEQYF
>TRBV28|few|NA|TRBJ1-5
TGTGCCAGCGGGGAGGGCGGACAGCCCCAGCATTTT
CASGEGGQPQHF
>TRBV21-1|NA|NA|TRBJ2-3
TGTGCCAGCAGCCCCACCGGGGTTAGCACAGATACGCAGTATTTT
CASSPTGVSTDTQYF
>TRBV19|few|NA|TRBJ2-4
TGTGCCAGTAGTATCGGTTGGGGCGGGCGAACCAAAAACATTCAGTACTTC
CASSIGWGGRTKNIQYF
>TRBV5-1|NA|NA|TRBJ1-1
TGCGCCAGCAGCTTAACAGGAGGAACTGAAGCTTTCTTT
CASSLTGGTEAFF
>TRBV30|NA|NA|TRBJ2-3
TGTGCCTGGAGGCGGGGAGGACCAGATACGCAGTATTTT
CAWRRGGPDTQYF
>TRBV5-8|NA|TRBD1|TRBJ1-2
TGTGCCAGCAGCCTTGTGGGACCGGGACAGGGGGCTTATGGCTACACCTTC
CASSLVGPGQGAYGYTF
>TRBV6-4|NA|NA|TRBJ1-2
TGTGCCAGCAGGACTACCTCGACCGCCGCCAATGGCTACACCTTC
CASRTTSTAANGYTF
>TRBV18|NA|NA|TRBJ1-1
TGTGCCAGCTCACCCATTCGGCGCAACACTGAAGCTTTCTTT
CASSPIRRNTEAFF
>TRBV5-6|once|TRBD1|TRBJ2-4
TGTGCCAGCAGCTTGAGTTTCCCGGGACAGGGAAACATTCAGTACTTC
CASSLSFPGQGNIQYF
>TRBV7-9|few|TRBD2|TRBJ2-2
TGTGCCAGCAGCTTAATAACTAGCGGGGTGAACACCGGGGAGCTGTTTTTT
CASSLITSGVNTGELFF
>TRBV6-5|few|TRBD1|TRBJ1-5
TGTGCCAGCAGTGTCGGGACAGGGGGTCAGCCCCAGCATTTT
CASSVGTGGQPQHF
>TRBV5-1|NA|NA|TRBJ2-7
TGCGCCAGCAGCTTGCCCACAAGACCGGGCGAGCAGTACTTC
CASSLPTRPGEQYF
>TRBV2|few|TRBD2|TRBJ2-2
TGTGCCAGCAGTTTACGAGCGGGAGGCGCCGGGGAGCTGTTTTTT
CASSLRAGGAGELFF
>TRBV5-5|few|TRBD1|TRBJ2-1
TGTGCCAGCAGCTTGGTAGGACAGGGATACAATGAGCAGTTCTTC
CASSLVGQGYNEQFF
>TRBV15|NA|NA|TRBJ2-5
TGTGCCACCAGCACCCAACAGGGTCAGGGAGAGACCCAGTACTTC
CATSTQQGQGETQYF
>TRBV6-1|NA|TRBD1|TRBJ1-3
TGTGCCAGCAGTGGACAGGGGTTCTCTGGAAACACCATATATTTT
CASSGQGFSGNTIYF
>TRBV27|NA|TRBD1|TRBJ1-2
TGTGCCAGCAGTTCGGGCAGGGGGTTCTATGGCTACACCTTC
CASSSGRGFYGYTF
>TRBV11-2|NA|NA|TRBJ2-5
TGTGCCAGCAGCTTAGCTATCCAAGAGACCCAGTACTTC
CASSLAIQETQYF
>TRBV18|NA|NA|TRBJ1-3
TGTGCCAGCTCAACTCCCAGGGGCTCTGGAAACACCATATATTTT
CASSTPRGSGNTIYF